The 3 T cell receptor beta chains reported below all come from one sample, sequenced in a study of post-analysis software for immune sequencing data. Incorporated into the TCR beta cDNA libraries were unique molecular identifiers, which served to reduce PCR and sequencing biases. TCRdb reprocessed the PCR reads with MiXCR, giving one entry per CDR3 protein. The data contain hundreds of thousands of distinct CDR3 sequences, approximately 60% of them seen just once; the ten biggest clones take up approximately 11%. Whole-study results and caveats: The five TRBV segments detected at higher frequency in patients than in controls included TRBV5-6, TRBV5-1 and TRBV20-1.

Their antigen targets remain unknown. The source material was blood. The receptors were gathered from a girl aged 2 to 10 with multiple sclerosis.

The genes are TRBV7-9 and TRBJ1-1, with D perhaps TRBD1 (5 bases). V lost 1 base and J lost 4, with 16 bases in between. CDR1 is SEHNR, CDR2 FQNEAQ, per germline (reference sequence). This CDR3 has 16 residues. CDR3 sequence (DNA): TGTGCCAGCAGCTTAGTTCTTGTGGGGCGTCCCACTGAAGCTTTCTTT. Its protein product is CASSLVLVGRPTEAFF.

The chain joins TRBV7-2 to TRBJ1-1, with TRBD1 as a possible D gene (5 bases). The V end was cut by 5 bases, the J end by 11 bases, with 18 bases between. Germline CDR1 reads SGHTA; CDR2 reads FQGNSA. The CDR3 is 13 amino acids. Written as DNA, the CDR3 is TGTGCCAGCAGCCCCGGCCGGGGCCCGGTGGCTTTCTTT. Amino acids: CASSPGRGPVAFF.

V and J are TRBV7-2 and TRBJ1-1; 7 bases line up with TRBD1. Trimming took 8 bases from V and 3 from J; bases not matched to a gene: 9. CDR3 size: 14 residues. CDR1 SGHTA and CDR2 FQGNSA come from the germline V gene. CDR3 DNA sequence: TGTGCCAGCGGACCTCAGGGGGGTTACACTGAAGCTTTCTTT. Translating it yields CASGPQGGYTEAFF.